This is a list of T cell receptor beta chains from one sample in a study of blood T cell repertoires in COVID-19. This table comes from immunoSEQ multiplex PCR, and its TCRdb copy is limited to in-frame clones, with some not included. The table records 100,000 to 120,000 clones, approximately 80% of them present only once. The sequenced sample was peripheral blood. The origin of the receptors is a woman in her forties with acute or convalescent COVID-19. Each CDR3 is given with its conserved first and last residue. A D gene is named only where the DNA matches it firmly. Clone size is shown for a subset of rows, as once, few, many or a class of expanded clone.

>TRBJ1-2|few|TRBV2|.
TGTGCCAGCAGTGAAGTAATACAGGCCAACTATGGCTACACCTTC
CASSEVIQANYGYTF
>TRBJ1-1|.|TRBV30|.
TGTGCCTGGAGTGTGTCTCGGGGTGAAGCTTTCTTT
CAWSVSRGEAFF
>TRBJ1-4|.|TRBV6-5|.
TGTGCCAGCAGGGCAGAATCAACTAATGAAAAACTGTTTTTT
CASRAESTNEKLFF
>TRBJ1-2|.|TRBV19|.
TGTGCCACTGGCGGGCATGGCTACACCTTC
CATGGHGYTF
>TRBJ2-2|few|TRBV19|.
TGTGCCACCCGTTTCGGGGAGCTGTTTTTT
CATRFGELFF
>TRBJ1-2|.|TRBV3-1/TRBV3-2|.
TGTGCCAGCAGCCCACGACAGGCCCAGGGCTACACCTTC
CASSPRQAQGYTF
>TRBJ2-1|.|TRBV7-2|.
TGTGCCAGCAGCTTAGACTATATCAATGAGCAGTTCTTC
CASSLDYINEQFF
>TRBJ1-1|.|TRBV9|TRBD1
TGTGCCAGCAGCCGGGGACAGGGGATAGCTGAAGCTTTCTTT
CASSRGQGIAEAFF
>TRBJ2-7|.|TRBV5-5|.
TGTGCCAGCAGCTTAAATCTTTACGAGCAGTACTTC
CASSLNLYEQYF
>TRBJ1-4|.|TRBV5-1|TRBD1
TGCGCCAGCAGCCAAGGACAGGCCTCAAATGAAAAACTGTTTTTT
CASSQGQASNEKLFF
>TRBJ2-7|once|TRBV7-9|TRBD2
TGTGCCAGCAGCCCGGGGGAGGGGATCCACGAGCAGTACTTC
CASSPGEGIHEQYF
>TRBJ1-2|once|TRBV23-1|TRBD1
TGCGCCAGCAGAAACCGGGACAGGGGGTTAGGGGGCTACACCTTC
CASRNRDRGLGGYTF
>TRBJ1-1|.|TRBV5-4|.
TGTGCCAGCAGCGCCTGGGAACAGGGGAACACTGAAGCTTTCTTT
CASSAWEQGNTEAFF
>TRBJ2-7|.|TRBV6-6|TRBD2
TGTGCCAGCAGCCTCCTAGCGGGGGGGATCTACGAGCAGTACTTC
CASSLLAGGIYEQYF